Ten or more counts support the clone carrying this TCR beta chain. Its specificity is unknown. The data originate from a study of T-cell memory formation after mild COVID-19. The study's findings and limits: Pre-infection memory carried some responding clones, suggesting that cross-reactive memory joined.

The TCR alpha and TCR beta cDNA libraries, bearing sample barcodes and UMIs, were generated by 5'RACE using constant-segment primers. TCRdb redid the calling of the 5' RACE reads with MiXCR, one entry per CDR3 protein. The sample carries under 300,000 distinct CDR3 sequences, around 8% recorded once. CDR3 length: 13 amino acids. V shed 4 bases and J 1 base; nucleotides not matched to a gene: 0. Germline lookup yields CDR1 SQVTM and CDR2 ANQGSEA. The rearrangement links TRBV29-1 to TRBJ2-3; TRBD1 aligns across 9 bases. The clonotype originates from a man aged 18 to 29 who had mild COVID-19 (a few samples of this study predate the infection). Cell type and time point are not known. Sequencing used PBMCs or a T cell subset sorted from them (not recorded which). The CDR3: CSVGTGGTDTQYF. In nucleotides, the CDR3 is TGCAGCGTTGGGACAGGGGGCACAGATACGCAGTATTTT.